This T cell receptor beta chain was sequenced during a study of blood T cell repertoires in COVID-19. Overall study context: The study drew acute and convalescent COVID-19 samples from the United States, Italy and Spain. Nucleic acid was either cDNA or gDNA, and it came from T cells, B-cell-depleted T cells, or PBMCs.

Study processing details: Estimation of nucleated cell counts relied on the amplification of reference gene primers. Generated by immunoSEQ multiplex PCR, the TCRdb table keeps only in-frame clones and is missing some. V, J and clone size are those of that table, while D and trimming were read from the DNA. The sample includes fewer than 65,000 clones, approximately 79% of them seen just once. The V end was cut by 6 bases, the J end by 6 bases, with 18 bases between. The V gene's germline CDR1 is SGHNT and CDR2 YYREEE (reference sequence). The CDR3 sequence is 15 residues long. V usage is TRBV5-4 and J usage is TRBJ1-4; possible D gene TRBD1, 6 bases. This TCR was recovered from a human donor in a cohort sampled during active COVID-19. Sequencing was carried out using peripheral blood. CDR3 bases: TGTGCCAGCACGGACGGGGGGGGCGGGGATGAAAAACTGTTTTTT. This sequence encodes CASTDGGGGDEKLFF.